A single sample is the source of the 11 T cell receptor beta chains below, sequenced in a study of vaccination and CD4 T cells after COVID-19. Their recognized antigens are unknown. The treatment is: roughly 10-day PBMC culture with coronavirus spike peptide pools or control peptides (ViraFEST assay). Gathering of the CD4+ T cells, from the unexposed donor, took place before the COVID-19 pandemic (2011-2018). CD4+ T cells that had been cultured provided DNA sequenced with the Oncomine TCR Beta short-read assay. MiXCR was run by TCRdb on the PCR reads, yielding one entry per CDR3 protein. The profile shows around 5,000 distinct CDR3 sequences, roughly two fifths of them singletons. The specimen sequenced was CD4+ T cells from blood, cultured in vitro. The source of these receptors is a human donor in good health.

The chain links TRBV4-1 to TRBJ1-1; D call uncertain. The ends were cut back, 7 bases at V and 2 bases at J, with 14 bases in the middle. Germline assignment: CDR1 MGHRA and CDR2 YSYEKL. The CDR3 is 14 residues long. DNA for the CDR3: TGCGCCAGCACCCGAGCAGGCCTTAACACTGAAGCTTTCTTT. It is translated as CASTRAGLNTEAFF.

The chain recombines TRBV6-1 with TRBJ1-5; the D gene is possibly TRBD1 (5 bases). Germline V CDR1 and CDR2: MNHNS, SASEGT. Trimming took off 6 bases at V and 4 bases at J, with 13 bases between the two ends. The CDR3 runs to 14 residues. The CDR3 nucleotides are TGTGCCAGCAGCCCCGGGGGTAAAAATCAGCCCCAGCATTTT. Translating gives CASSPGGKNQPQHF.

There are a few counts of this clonotype. The V gene is TRBV28, the J gene TRBJ1-1; D is unresolved. Germline V CDR1 and CDR2: MDHEN, SYDVKM. The V gene lost 2 bases and the J gene lost 3 bases, with 4 bases spanning the gap. The CDR3 contains 12 residues. Written as DNA, the CDR3 is TGTGCCAGCAGTTTACAGGACACTGAAGCTTTCTTT. The encoded protein is CASSLQDTEAFF.

In its sample, this clonotype ranks as hyperexpanded (1% or more). The chain joins TRBV12-3 or TRBV12-4 to TRBJ2-5; D remains unclear. V lost 1 base to trimming and J lost 4 bases, with 4 bases between them. The CDR3 contains 12 residues. The CDR3 coding sequence is TGTGCCAGCAGTTTAGGTAGAGAGACCCAGTACTTC. It codes for CASSLGRETQYF.

The chain joins TRBV10-3 to TRBJ1-5; D is ambiguous. The CDR3 is 13 residues long. Germline lookup yields CDR1 ENHRY and CDR2 SYGVKD. Trimming took off 4 bases at V and 0 bases at J, with 4 bases between the two ends. The CDR3 DNA reads as TGTGCCATCAGTGTGGGTAGCAATCAGCCCCAGCATTTT. This translates into CAISVGSNQPQHF.

Remarks on this clonotype: The junction departs from the called germline gene at one end, perhaps through a read error. The rearrangement joins TRBV6-1 to TRBJ1-5, with a possible D match to TRBD1 (6 bases). Germline CDR1 is MNHNS and CDR2 is SASEGT. There are 14 residues in the CDR3. CDR3 DNA: TGTGCCAGCAGGCCTACAGGGAGCGGTCAGCCCCGGCATTTT. It specifies CASRPTGSGQPRHF.

This clonotype was detected a few times. This chain links TRBV6-1 with TRBJ1-5, with 7 bases fitting TRBD1. Germline assignment: CDR1 MNHNS and CDR2 SASEGT. J lost 9 bases, V lost 8 bases, and 16 bases had no gene match. The CDR3 spans 15 residues. CDR3 loop: CASGPGQPFVWPQHF. The CDR3, as DNA: TGTGCCAGCGGGCCGGGACAGCCTTTTGTTTGGCCCCAGCATTTT.

CDR3 sequence: CATSRDLAAGELFF. In DNA form, the CDR3 reads TGTGCCACCAGCAGAGATCTGGCGGCCGGGGAGCTGTTTTTT. This sequence joins TRBV15 and TRBJ2-2; D call uncertain. With 0 bases removed from V and 6 bases from J, the gap between germline ends came to 8 bases. The CDR3 loop spans 14 amino acids. Germline CDR1 and CDR2: LNHNV and YYDKDF (reference sequence).

The chain uses TRBV20-1 and TRBJ1-5, with D possibly matching TRBD1 (6 bases). CDR1 and CDR2 from the germline V gene are DFQATT and SNEGSKA (reference sequence). The CDR3 sequence is 18 residues long. V was shortened by 4 bases and J by 0 bases, with 22 bases between the two germline ends. As DNA, the CDR3 is TGCAGTGCTACGGGGGACACAAGGGGCCTTTATAGCAATCAGCCCCAGCATTTT. Translation: CSATGDTRGLYSNQPQHF.

J is TRBJ1-5 and V is TRBV20-1; 7 positions agree with TRBD1. CDR3 length: 15 amino acids. J was trimmed by 0 bases and V by 2 bases; bases with no gene match: 4. Germline assignment: CDR1 DFQATT and CDR2 SNEGSKA (reference sequence). As DNA, the CDR3 is TGCAGTGCTAGACCGGGACAGTATAGCAATCAGCCCCAGCATTTT. Protein: CSARPGQYSNQPQHF.

This clonotype showed up just a few times. The V and J genes are TRBV20-1 and TRBJ2-2; D may be TRBD2 (5 bases). In germline, CDR1 is DFQATT, CDR2 SNEGSKA (reference sequence). The CDR3 length is 13 residues. V was pared by 2 bases and J by 6 bases, with 10 bases between. The CDR3 spells CSARRGRAGELFF. In DNA, the CDR3 is TGCAGTGCTAGACGGGGTAGGGCCGGGGAGCTGTTTTTT.